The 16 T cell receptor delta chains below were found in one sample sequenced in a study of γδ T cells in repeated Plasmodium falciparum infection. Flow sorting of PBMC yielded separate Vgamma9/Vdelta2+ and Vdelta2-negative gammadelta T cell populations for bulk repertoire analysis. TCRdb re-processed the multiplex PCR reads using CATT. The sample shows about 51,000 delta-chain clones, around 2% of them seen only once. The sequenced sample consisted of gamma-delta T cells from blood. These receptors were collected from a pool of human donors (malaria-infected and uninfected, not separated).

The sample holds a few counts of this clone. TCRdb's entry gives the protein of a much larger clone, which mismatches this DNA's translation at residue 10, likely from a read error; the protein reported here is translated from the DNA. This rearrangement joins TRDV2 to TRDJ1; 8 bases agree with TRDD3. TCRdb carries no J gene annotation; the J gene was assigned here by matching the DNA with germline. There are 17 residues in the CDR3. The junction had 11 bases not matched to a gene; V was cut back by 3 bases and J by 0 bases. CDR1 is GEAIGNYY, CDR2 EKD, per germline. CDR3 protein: CACDAVGDGSYTDKLIF. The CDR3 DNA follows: TGTGCCTGTGACGCGGTGGGGGATGGGAGCTACACCGATAAACTCATCTTT.

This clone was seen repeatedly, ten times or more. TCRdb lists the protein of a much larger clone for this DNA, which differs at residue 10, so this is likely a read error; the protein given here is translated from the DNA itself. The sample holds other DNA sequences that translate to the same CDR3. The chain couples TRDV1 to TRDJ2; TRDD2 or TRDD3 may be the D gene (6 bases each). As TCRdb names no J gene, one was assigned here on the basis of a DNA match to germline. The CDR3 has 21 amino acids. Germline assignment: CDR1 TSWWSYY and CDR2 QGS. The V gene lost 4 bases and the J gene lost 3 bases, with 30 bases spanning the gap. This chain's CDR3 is CALGGRLLLLGGPKVTAQLFF. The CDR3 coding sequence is TGTGCTCTTGGGGGTCGACTCCTACTGCTTGGGGGGCCGAAGGTGACAGCACAACTCTTCTTT.

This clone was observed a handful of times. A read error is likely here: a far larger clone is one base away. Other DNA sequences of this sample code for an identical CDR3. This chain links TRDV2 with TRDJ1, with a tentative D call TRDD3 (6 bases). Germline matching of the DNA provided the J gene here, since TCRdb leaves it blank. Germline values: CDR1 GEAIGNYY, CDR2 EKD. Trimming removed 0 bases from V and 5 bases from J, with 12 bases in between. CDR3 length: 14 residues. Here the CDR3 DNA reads TGTGCCTGTGACACCGTGGGGATCGGTGATAAACTCATCTTT. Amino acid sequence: CACDTVGIGDKLIF.

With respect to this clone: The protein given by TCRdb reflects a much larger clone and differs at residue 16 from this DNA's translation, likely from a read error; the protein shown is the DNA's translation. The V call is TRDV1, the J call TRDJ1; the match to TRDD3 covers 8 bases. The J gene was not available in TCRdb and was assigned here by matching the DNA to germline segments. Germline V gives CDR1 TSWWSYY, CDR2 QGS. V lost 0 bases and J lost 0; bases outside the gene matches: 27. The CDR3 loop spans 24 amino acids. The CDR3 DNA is TGTGCTCTTGGGGAACTTAATTTGGAAATTACTTCATACTGGGGGGTATTCTACACCGATAAACTCATCTTT. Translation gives CALGELNLEITSYWGVFYTDKLIF.

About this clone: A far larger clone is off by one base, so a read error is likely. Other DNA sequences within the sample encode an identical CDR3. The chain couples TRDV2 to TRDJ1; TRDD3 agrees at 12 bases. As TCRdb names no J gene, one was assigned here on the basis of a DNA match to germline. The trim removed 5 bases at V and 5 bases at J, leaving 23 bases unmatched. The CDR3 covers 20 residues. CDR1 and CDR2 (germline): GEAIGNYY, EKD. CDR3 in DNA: TGTGCCTGTGGAGGGGGTCTGTACTGGGGGATACAAGGCCCGGCTGATAAACTCATCTTT. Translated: CACGGGLYWGIQGPADKLIF.

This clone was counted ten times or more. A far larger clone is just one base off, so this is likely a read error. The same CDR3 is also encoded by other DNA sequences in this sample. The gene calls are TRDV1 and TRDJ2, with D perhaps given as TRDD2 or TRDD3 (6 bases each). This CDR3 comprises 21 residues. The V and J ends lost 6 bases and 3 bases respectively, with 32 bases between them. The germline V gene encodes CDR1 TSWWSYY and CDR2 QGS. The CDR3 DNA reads TGTGCTCTTGGAGGTCGACTCCTACTGTTTGGGGGGCCGAAGGTGACAGCACAACTCTTCTTT. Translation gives CALGGRLLLFGGPKVTAQLFF.

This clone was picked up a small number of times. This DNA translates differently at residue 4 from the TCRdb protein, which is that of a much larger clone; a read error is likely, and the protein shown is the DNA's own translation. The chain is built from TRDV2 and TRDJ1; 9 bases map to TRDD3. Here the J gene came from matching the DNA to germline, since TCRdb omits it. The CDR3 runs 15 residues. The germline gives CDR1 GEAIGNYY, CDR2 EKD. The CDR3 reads CACNTVEGIRDKLIF. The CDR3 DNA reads TGTGCCTGTAACACCGTGGAGGGGATACGGGATAAACTCATCTTT.

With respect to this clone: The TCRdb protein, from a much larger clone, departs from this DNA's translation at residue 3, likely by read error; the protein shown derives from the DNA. The CDR3 here is CACRRVSPSEGPRYTDKLIF. For the CDR3, the DNA is TGTGCTTGTAGGAGGGTTTCTCCCTCCGAAGGCCCTCGGTACACCGATAAACTCATCTTT. The chain recombines TRAV38-2/DV8 with TRDJ1; D is ambiguous. The CDR3 spans 20 residues. Germline V CDR1 and CDR2: TSESDYY, QEAYKQQN.

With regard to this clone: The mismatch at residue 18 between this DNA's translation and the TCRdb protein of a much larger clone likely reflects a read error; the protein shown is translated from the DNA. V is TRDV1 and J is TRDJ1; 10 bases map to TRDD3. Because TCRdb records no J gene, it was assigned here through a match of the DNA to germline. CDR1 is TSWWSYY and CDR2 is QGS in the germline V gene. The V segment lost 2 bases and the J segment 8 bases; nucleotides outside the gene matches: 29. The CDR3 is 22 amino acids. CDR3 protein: CALGEGAFLSTTGGFYLEKLIF. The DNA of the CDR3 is TGTGCTCTTGGGGAAGGGGCCTTCCTCTCTACTACTGGGGGATTTTACCTCGAGAAACTCATCTTT.

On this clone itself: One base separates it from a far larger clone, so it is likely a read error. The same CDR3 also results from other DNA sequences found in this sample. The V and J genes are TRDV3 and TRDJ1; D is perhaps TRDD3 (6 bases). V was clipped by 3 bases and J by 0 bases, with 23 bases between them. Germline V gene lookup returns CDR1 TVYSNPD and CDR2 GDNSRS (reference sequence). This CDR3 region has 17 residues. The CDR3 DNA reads TGTGCCTTCTCAGGGTTACATTACGGGGATTACACCGATAAACTCATCTTT. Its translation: CAFSGLHYGDYTDKLIF.

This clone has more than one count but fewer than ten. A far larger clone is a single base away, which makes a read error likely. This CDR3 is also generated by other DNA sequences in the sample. The CDR3 sequence: CAFGSTYWGCPLMYTDKLIF. The CDR3 DNA sequence: TGTGCCTTTGGGTCTACGTACTGGGGGTGTCCCCTCATGTACACCGATAAACTTATCTTT. The V gene is given as TRDV3, and no J gene call is available; the listed D gene, TRDD3, was not tested against the DNA. The CDR3 consists of 20 residues. Germline V lookup: CDR1 TVYSNPD, CDR2 GDNSRS (reference sequence).

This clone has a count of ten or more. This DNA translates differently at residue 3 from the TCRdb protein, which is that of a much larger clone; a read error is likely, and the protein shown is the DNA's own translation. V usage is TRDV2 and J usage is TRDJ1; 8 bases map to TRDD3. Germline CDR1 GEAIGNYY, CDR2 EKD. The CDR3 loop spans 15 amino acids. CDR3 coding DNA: TGTGCCCGTGACCCTCTGGGGGACACCACCGATAAACTCATCTTT. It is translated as CARDPLGDTTDKLIF.

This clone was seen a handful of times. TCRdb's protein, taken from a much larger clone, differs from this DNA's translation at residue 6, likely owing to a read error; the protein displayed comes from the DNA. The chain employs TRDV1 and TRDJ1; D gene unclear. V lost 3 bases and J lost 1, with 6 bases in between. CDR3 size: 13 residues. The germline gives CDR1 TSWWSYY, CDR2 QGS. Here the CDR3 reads CALGDSSTDKLIF. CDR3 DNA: TGTGCTCTTGGGGACTCTTCCACCGATAAACTCATCTTT.

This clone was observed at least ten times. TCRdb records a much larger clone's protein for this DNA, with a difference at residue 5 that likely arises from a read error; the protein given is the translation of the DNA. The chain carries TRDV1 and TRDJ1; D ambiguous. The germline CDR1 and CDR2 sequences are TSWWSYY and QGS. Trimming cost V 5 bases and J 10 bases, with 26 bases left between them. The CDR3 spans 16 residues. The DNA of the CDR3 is TGTGCTCTTGGGCGCATGGGTCTCGCCCAGTCGCGGGGACTCATCTTT. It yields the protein CALGRMGLAQSRGLIF.

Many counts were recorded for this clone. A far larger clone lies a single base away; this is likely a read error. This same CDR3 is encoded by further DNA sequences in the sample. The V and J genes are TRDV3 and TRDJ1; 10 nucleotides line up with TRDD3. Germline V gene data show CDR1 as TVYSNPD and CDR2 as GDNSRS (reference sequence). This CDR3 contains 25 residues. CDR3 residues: CASGLPRTGGFPFKWSNWWTDKLIF. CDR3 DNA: TGTGCCTCCGGCCTTCCCCGTACTGGGGGATTCCCGTTCAAATGGTCAAATTGGTGGACCGATAAACTCATCTTC. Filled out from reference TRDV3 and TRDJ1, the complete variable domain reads CDKVTQSSPDQTVASGSEVVLLCTYDTVYSNPDLFWYRIRPDYSFQFVFYGDNSRSEGADFTQGRFSVKHILTQKAFHLVISPVRTEDSATYYCASGLPRTGGFPFKWSNWWTDKLIFGKGTRVTVEP.

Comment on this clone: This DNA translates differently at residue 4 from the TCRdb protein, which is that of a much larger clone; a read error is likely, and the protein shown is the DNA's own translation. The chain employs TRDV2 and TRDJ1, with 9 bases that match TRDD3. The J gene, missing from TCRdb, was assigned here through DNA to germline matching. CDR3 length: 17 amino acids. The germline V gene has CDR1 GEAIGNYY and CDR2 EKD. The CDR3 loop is CACGTVGDTSKLGKLIF. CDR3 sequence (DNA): TGTGCCTGTGGCACCGTAGGGGATACGAGTAAATTGGGTAAACTCATCTTT.